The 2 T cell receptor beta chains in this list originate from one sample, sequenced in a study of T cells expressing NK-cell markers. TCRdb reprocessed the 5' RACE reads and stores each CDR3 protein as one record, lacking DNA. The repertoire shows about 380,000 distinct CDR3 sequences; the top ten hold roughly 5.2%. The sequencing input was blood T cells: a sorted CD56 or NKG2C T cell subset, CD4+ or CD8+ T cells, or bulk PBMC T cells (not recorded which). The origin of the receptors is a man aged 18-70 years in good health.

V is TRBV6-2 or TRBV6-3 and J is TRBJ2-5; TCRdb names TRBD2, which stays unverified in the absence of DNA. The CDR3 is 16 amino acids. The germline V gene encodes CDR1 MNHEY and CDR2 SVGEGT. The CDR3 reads CASNARRGGLLETQYF.

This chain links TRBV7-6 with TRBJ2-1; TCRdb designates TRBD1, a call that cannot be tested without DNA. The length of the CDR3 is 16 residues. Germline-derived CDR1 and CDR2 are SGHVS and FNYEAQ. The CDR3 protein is CASSLAWAGSYNEQFF.